A selection of T cell receptor beta chains follows, all from one sample in a study of blood T cell repertoires in COVID-19. Sequencing was performed with immunoSEQ multiplex PCR; in TCRdb, only in-frame clones are kept and a portion is missing. Among roughly 200,000 clones listed, approximately 90% were seen once. The specimen sequenced was peripheral blood. These receptors all come from a man aged 40-50 years with active or convalescent COVID-19. Both conserved end residues are part of each CDR3. A D gene is named only where the DNA matches it firmly. Clone size, where shown, is once, few, many, or a class for clones that have expanded.

d_call,j_call,v_call,clone_size,cdr3_nt,cdr3_aa
TRBD1,TRBJ1-1,TRBV9,-,TGTGCCAGCAGCGCCTCCGGGACAGGGGCCCCGAACACTGAAGCTTTCTTT,CASSASGTGAPNTEAFF
-,TRBJ2-1,TRBV4-2,-,TGTGCCAGCAGCCAAGACCCCGGGGGGCGGGCCTACAATGAGCAGTTCTTC,CASSQDPGGRAYNEQFF
-,TRBJ1-3,TRBV19,-,TGTGCCAGTAGTCCGAGGATGTCCTCTGGAAACACCATATATTTT,CASSPRMSSGNTIYF
TRBD2,TRBJ2-7,TRBV28,-,TGTGCCAGCAGTTCATCTGGGGCCTTCGGGGGACTAGCGGGGTACGAGCAGTACTTC,CASSSSGAFGGLAGYEQYF
-,TRBJ2-7,TRBV4-1,-,TGCGCCAGCAGCCGAGGGACTTCAATTCAGATCAGGGACGAGCAGTACTTC,CASSRGTSIQIRDEQYF
-,TRBJ1-1,TRBV30,-,TGTGCCTGGAGTGTTGGCAGGGGCTACACTGAAGCTTTCTTT,CAWSVGRGYTEAFF
-,TRBJ1-5,TRBV9,once,TGTGCCAGCAGCCGCGAAGACAATCAGCCCCAGCATTTT,CASSREDNQPQHF
TRBD1,TRBJ1-2,TRBV28,-,TGTGCCAGCAGAGCGACAGGGGGGTCCAGGAGTGGCTACACCTTC,CASRATGGSRSGYTF
-,TRBJ2-7,TRBV7-2,-,TGTGCCAGCAGCTTAAGCCCGGTACCCTACTACGAGCAGTACTTC,CASSLSPVPYYEQYF
-,TRBJ2-3,TRBV2,-,TGTGCCAGCAGTTCTAGGGGGAAATTAGCAGATACGCAGTATTTT,CASSSRGKLADTQYF
-,TRBJ2-6,TRBV6-1,-,TGTGCCAGCAGTGAAAACAGGGCTGGGGCCAACGTCCTGACTTTC,CASSENRAGANVLTF
TRBD1,TRBJ1-1,TRBV19,-,TGTGCCAGTAGTATAGTGACAGGGCAGGACACTGAAGCTTTCTTT,CASSIVTGQDTEAFF
-,TRBJ2-7,TRBV7-9,-,TGTGCCAGCAGCTTACCAGGGGCCTACGAGCAGTACTTC,CASSLPGAYEQYF
TRBD1,TRBJ2-5,TRBV27,-,TGTGCCAGCAGTACACGGGGCACAGGGGGAAAGACCCAGTACTTC,CASSTRGTGGKTQYF
-,TRBJ2-2,TRBV5-1,few,TGCGCCAGCAGCTTTGGCCAGGGTCGCACCGGGGAGCTGTTTTTT,CASSFGQGRTGELFF
-,TRBJ2-4,TRBV6-5,few,TGTGCCAGCAGTTACTCGGGTAGTGGGCGAAACATTCAGTACTTC,CASSYSGSGRNIQYF
TRBD1,TRBJ2-7,TRBV6-5,once,TGTGCCAGCAGTACCGGGACAGGGGAAGGGTACGAGCAGTACTTC,CASSTGTGEGYEQYF
TRBD2,TRBJ2-5,TRBV6-4,-,TGTGCCAGCAGTGACTCGCGGGACGGGGGGGAGACCCAGTACTTC,CASSDSRDGGETQYF
-,TRBJ1-2,TRBV11-3,-,TGTGCCAGCAGCTTAGTGGGGGACACTAGAATCTATGGCTACACCTTC,CASSLVGDTRIYGYTF
TRBD2,TRBJ2-7,TRBV15,-,TGTGCCACCAGCAGGAAGACTAGCGGCTCCTACGAGCAGTACTTC,CATSRKTSGSYEQYF
TRBD2,TRBJ2-2,TRBV9,-,TGTGCCAGCAGCGTAGAAAGCGGGAGGGTAACCGGGGAGCTGTTTTTT,CASSVESGRVTGELFF
-,TRBJ1-5,TRBV19,few,TGTGCCAGTAGTATAATGGGCCCTCAGCCCCAGCATTTT,CASSIMGPQPQHF
-,TRBJ2-7,TRBV6-5,few,TGTGCCAGCAGTTATACGGCGGGGTACGAGCAGTACTTC,CASSYTAGYEQYF
TRBD1,TRBJ1-1,TRBV18,-,TGTGCCAGCTCAGCCCGGGACAGATCCACTGAAGCTTTCTTT,CASSARDRSTEAFF
-,TRBJ1-5,TRBV28,-,TGTGCCAGCAGGGAGAATCAGCCCCAGCATTTT,CASRENQPQHF
-,TRBJ2-5,TRBV27,-,TGTGCCAGCAGTTATCGGAGGCAAGAGACCCAGTACTTC,CASSYRRQETQYF
-,TRBJ1-3,TRBV27,-,TGTGCCAGCAGTTCCAGGCTAAGCTCTGGAAACACCATATATTTT,CASSSRLSSGNTIYF
TRBD1,TRBJ1-2,TRBV11-3,-,TGTGCCAGCAGCTGGGACAGGGCTGGCTACACCTTC,CASSWDRAGYTF
TRBD2,TRBJ2-3,TRBV2,-,TGTGCCAGCGGGACTAGCGAGACAATAGATACGCAGTATTTT,CASGTSETIDTQYF
-,TRBJ2-2,TRBV7-2,-,TGTGCCAGCAGCTTACATTCACAGTACACCGGGGAGCTGTTTTTT,CASSLHSQYTGELFF
-,TRBJ1-2,TRBV2,-,TGTGCCAGCAGTACACAAGCTAACTATGGCTACACCTTC,CASSTQANYGYTF
-,TRBJ1-2,TRBV6-5,-,TGTGCCAGCGCCAAGTTGGGAGGGGCGGAAGGCTACACCTTC,CASAKLGGAEGYTF
-,TRBJ1-1,TRBV27,-,TGTGCCAGCAGGGGACACCCAAACACTGAAGCTTTCTTT,CASRGHPNTEAFF
TRBD2,TRBJ2-3,TRBV5-5,-,TGTGCCAGCAGCTTATGGGCGGGGGTCCTCACAGATACGCAGTATTTT,CASSLWAGVLTDTQYF
-,TRBJ2-7,TRBV7-9,few,TGTGCCAGCAGCTTAGGCGTATACGAGCAGTACTTC,CASSLGVYEQYF
TRBD2,TRBJ2-7,TRBV3-1/TRBV3-2,-,TGTGCCAGCAGGCTCGGGACTAGCGGGAGGACCTTTGGGGAGCAGTACTTC,CASRLGTSGRTFGEQYF
-,TRBJ1-1,TRBV13,-,TGTGCCAGCAGCTTAGTGGTTCCAGGGTTGACCACTGAAGCTTTCTTT,CASSLVVPGLTTEAFF
-,TRBJ1-5,TRBV5-5,-,TGTGCCAGCAGCTCCAGAGGGGGTTATCAGCCCCAGCATTTT,CASSSRGGYQPQHF
-,TRBJ2-2,TRBV27,once,TGTGCCAGCAGTCCACGGACAGACACCGGGGAGCTGTTTTTT,CASSPRTDTGELFF
-,TRBJ2-1,TRBV6-5,-,TGTGCCAGCAGTTACTCGAGGGGGGGGGTATACAATGAGCAGTTCTTC,CASSYSRGGVYNEQFF
TRBD1,TRBJ1-3,TRBV10-3,-,TGTGCCATCAGAGTCGACAGGGGGCCGGGAAACACCATATATTTT,CAIRVDRGPGNTIYF
TRBD1,TRBJ1-2,TRBV24-1,-,TGTGCCACCAGTGAAGGACAGGGAAACTATGGCTACACCTTC,CATSEGQGNYGYTF
-,TRBJ2-7,TRBV9,-,TGTGCCAGCAGCGCCCGGGACTACAGGGCGAACGAGCAGTACTTC,CASSARDYRANEQYF
TRBD2,TRBJ2-1,TRBV7-7,-,TGTGCCAGCAGCCCAAAGTCGGGGGGGGCCGGTGAGCAGTTCTTC,CASSPKSGGAGEQFF
TRBD1,TRBJ2-7,TRBV12-5,once,TGTGCTAGTGGTTTGGACCGGGACAGACACTACGAGCAGTACTTC,CASGLDRDRHYEQYF
TRBD1,TRBJ1-3,TRBV7-9,-,TGTGCCAGCAGCGTAACCGGGACAGGGGGGGGAAACACCATATATTTT,CASSVTGTGGGNTIYF
-,TRBJ2-2,TRBV5-1,-,TGCGCCAGCACCGGAGGGGACACCGGGGAGCTGTTTTTT,CASTGGDTGELFF
-,TRBJ2-4,TRBV6-5,-,TGTGCCAGCAGTCCTAGGTGGGGGCTTAAAAACATTCAGTACTTC,CASSPRWGLKNIQYF
-,TRBJ2-7,TRBV23-1,-,TGCGCCAGCAGTCCTTACGGGAGAGAGCAGTACTTC,CASSPYGREQYF
-,TRBJ1-1,TRBV29-1,-,TGCAGCGTTGAAGTGGGGAGGGAAGCTTTCTTT,CSVEVGREAFF
TRBD2,TRBJ2-4,TRBV19,-,TGTGCCAGTAGTACATCCGGGACTAGCGGGGCCAAAAACATTCAGTACTTC,CASSTSGTSGAKNIQYF
-,TRBJ1-4,TRBV6-5,once,TGTGCCAGCAACCCAACAACCCGGCGGGAAAAACTGTTTTTT,CASNPTTRREKLFF
TRBD1,TRBJ2-7,TRBV28,-,TGTGCCAGCAGCAGAGGACAGGCCTACGAGCAGTACTTC,CASSRGQAYEQYF
TRBD1,TRBJ1-5,TRBV5-1,-,TGCGCCAGCAGCTATACAGGGGGCAATCAGCCCCAGCATTTT,CASSYTGGNQPQHF
-,TRBJ1-2,TRBV3-1/TRBV3-2,few,TGTGCCAGCAGGCATAACCGGGAATTCATCTACACCTTC,CASRHNREFIYTF
-,TRBJ2-2,TRBV7-2,once,TGTGCCAGCAGCCCCGCCGGGGGTGGGCGGGAGCTGTTTTTT,CASSPAGGGRELFF
-,TRBJ1-1,TRBV2,-,TGTGCCAGCAGGGGCCAACAGGGGAACACTGAAGCTTTCTTT,CASRGQQGNTEAFF
TRBD1,TRBJ2-2,TRBV9,-,TGTGCCAGCAGCGTCGCCGGGACAGGGGATTGGACCGGGGAGCTGTTTTTT,CASSVAGTGDWTGELFF